A single sample gave rise to the 30 T cell receptor beta chains below, sequenced in a study of T cell responses to AZD1222 COVID-19 vaccine. Libraries were prepared by immunoSEQ multiplex PCR; TCRdb keeps only in-frame clonotypes and omits some of them. The sample comprises more than 95,000 clones, around 93% of which are singletons, and about 1.1% rests with the top ten. Material: peripheral blood, obtained on day 0 of AZD1222 vaccination. The receptors originated from an adult in good health.

The chain recombines TRBV20-1 with TRBJ1-2; D unresolved. Germline CDR1 DFQATT, CDR2 SNEGSKA (reference sequence). The CDR3 sequence is 10 residues long. V was clipped by 5 bases and J by 6 bases, with 7 bases between them. CDR3 sequence: CSAGVDGYTF. The CDR3 DNA is TGCAGTGCTGGGGTGGATGGCTACACCTTC.

This clone was observed once. The chain joins TRBV6-1 to TRBJ2-3, with a weak D call TRBD2 (5 bases). Germline V CDR1 and CDR2: MNHNS, SASEGT. V lost 2 bases, J lost 0 bases, and 9 bases lay in between. The CDR3 runs 15 residues. The CDR3 spells CASSERGLSTDTQYF. The CDR3 DNA sequence: TGTGCCAGCAGTGAAAGAGGGTTGAGCACAGATACGCAGTATTTT.

As concerns this clone: This CDR3 fails to terminate in the conserved phenylalanine or tryptophan, so it likely reflects a read error. Because the CDR3's place on the DNA is in doubt, the DNA is left out and the CDR3 is given as listed by TCRdb. The CDR3 loop reads CASSSRDSKGTGPRGKTD. This rearrangement joins TRBV5-1 to TRBJ2-4; the table's D call, TRBD1, has no DNA check behind it. Termini included, the CDR3 measures 18 amino acids. The germline V gene has CDR1 SGHRS and CDR2 YFSETQ.

The chain recombines TRBV6-6 with TRBJ2-3; 8 nucleotides match TRBD1. This CDR3 contains 15 residues. Germline-derived CDR1 and CDR2 are MNHNY and SVGAGI (reference sequence). The V and J ends lost 5 bases and 0 bases, in that order; junction bases with no gene match: 4. The CDR3 loop is CASSDRGISTDTQYF. The CDR3 DNA sequence: TGTGCCAGCAGTGACAGGGGAATCAGCACAGATACGCAGTATTTT.

The chain uses TRBV5-3 and TRBJ1-1; weak D call: TRBD1 (5 bases). TRBV5-3 is given ORF status, its function remaining uncertain. The CDR3 covers 15 residues. V was clipped by 0 bases and J by 1 base, with 10 bases between them. CDR3 residues: CARSLVGVGNTEAFF. The CDR3 bases are TGTGCCAGAAGCTTGGTGGGGGTTGGGAACACTGAAGCTTTCTTT.

This clone was seen a few times. V gene TRBV7-9 combines with J gene TRBJ1-2, with 8 bases fitting TRBD1. Germline values: CDR1 SEHNR, CDR2 FQNEAQ (reference sequence). Losses at the gene ends were 3 bases for V and 7 bases for J; bases not matched to a gene: 7. The CDR3 runs to 14 residues. The CDR3 loop reads CASSLGGQDGGYTF. The CDR3 nucleotides read TGTGCCAGCAGCTTGGGGGGACAGGATGGTGGCTACACCTTC.

The V gene is TRBV6-5, the J gene TRBJ2-3; D is possibly TRBD1 (5 bases). Germline V CDR1 and CDR2: MNHEY, SVGAGI. The CDR3 contains 16 residues. V was pared by 0 bases and J by 4 bases, with 14 bases between. CDR3 in amino acids: CASSYSVIRVPDTQYF. CDR3 DNA: TGTGCCAGCAGTTACTCCGTGATCAGGGTGCCAGATACGCAGTATTTT.

This chain uses TRBV3-1 (or the pseudogene TRBV3-2) with TRBJ1-2, with 7 bases that match TRBD1. There are 13 residues in the CDR3. V was clipped by 1 base and J by 10 bases; unmatched bases: 6. CDR1 and CDR2 from the germline V gene are LGHDT and YNNKEL (reference sequence). Here the CDR3 reads CASSQADRMDYTF. Written as DNA, the CDR3 is TGTGCCAGCAGCCAAGCGGACAGGATGGACTACACCTTC.

This clone was seen once. The chain carries TRBV5-4 and TRBJ2-3, with a weak D call TRBD2 (5 bases). There are 16 residues in the CDR3. Germline V gene data show CDR1 as SGHNT and CDR2 as YYREEE (reference sequence). The V gene lost 0 bases and the J gene lost 3 bases, with 14 bases spanning the gap. CDR3 amino acids: CASSLAEAGRTDTQYF. The DNA of the CDR3 is TGTGCCAGCAGCTTGGCCGAGGCGGGCCGGACAGATACGCAGTATTTT.

The chain links TRBV3-1 (or the pseudogene TRBV3-2) to TRBJ2-7, with 7 bases fitting TRBD1. Germline V gives CDR1 LGHDT, CDR2 YNNKEL (reference sequence). CDR3 size: 14 residues. V lost 5 bases and J lost 2; bases outside the gene matches: 6. The CDR3 sequence is CASSWSDRPYEQYF. CDR3 nucleotide sequence: TGTGCCAGCAGCTGGTCGGACAGGCCCTACGAGCAGTACTTC.

This chain uses TRBV3-1 (or the pseudogene TRBV3-2) with TRBJ2-1; D may be TRBD1 (6 bases). Germline V gene data show CDR1 as LGHDT and CDR2 as YNNKEL (reference sequence). The CDR3 covers 13 residues. Deletions cut 0 bases from V and 8 bases from J, with 8 bases between. The chain's CDR3 is CASSQDRGYEQFF. The CDR3 DNA reads as TGTGCCAGCAGCCAAGATAGGGGGTATGAGCAGTTCTTC.

V and J are TRBV18 and TRBJ1-4, with D tentatively TRBD1 (5 bases). V lost 2 bases, J lost 5 bases, and 9 bases lay in between. The CDR3 is made up of 14 amino acids. Looked up from germline, CDR1 is KGHSH and CDR2 is LQKENI. CDR3 sequence reads: CASSPGALNEKLFF. In nucleotides, the CDR3 is TGTGCCAGCTCACCAGGGGCTTTGAATGAAAAACTGTTTTTT.

The chain is built from TRBV19 and TRBJ2-1, with 7 bases lining up with TRBD2. Germline loops: CDR1 LNHDA, CDR2 SQIVND (reference sequence). This CDR3 is built from 12 residues. The junction had 7 bases not matched to a gene; V was cut back by 9 bases and J by 8 bases. This chain's CDR3 is CASGEGGDEQFF. The CDR3 DNA follows: TGTGCCAGCGGCGAGGGAGGGGATGAGCAGTTCTTC.

This chain uses TRBV2 with TRBJ1-5; 8 nucleotides align to TRBD1. Germline V lookup: CDR1 SNHLY, CDR2 FYNNEI. There are 15 residues in the CDR3. After removal of 6 bases from V and 6 bases from J, the junction contained 10 bases not matched to a gene. CDR3 residues: CASRFGTGGGQPQHF. The CDR3 coding sequence is TGTGCCAGCAGGTTTGGGACAGGCGGCGGTCAGCCCCAGCATTTT.

This chain connects TRBV21-1 to TRBJ2-1; the tabulated D call, TRBD2, remains unverified against the DNA. TRBV21-1 is shown as a pseudogene. The length of the CDR3 is 19 residues. The DNA for the CDR3 is TGTGCCAGCAGCAATCCGGGACTAGCGGGAGTAAGGTCCTACAATGAGCAGTTCTTC. It codes for CASSNPGLAGVRSYNEQFF.

The CDR3 region has the DNA TGCGCCAGCAGTGATCGTGAACGAGACGAGCAGTACTTC. It specifies CASSDRERDEQYF. The gene calls are TRBV10-1 and TRBJ2-7, with D hard to call. Germline CDR1 and CDR2: WNHNN and SYGVQD (reference sequence). V lost 3 bases, J lost 5 bases, and 11 bases lay in between. This CDR3 has 13 amino acids.

This clone was recorded only once. The J gene is TRBJ1-2, the V gene TRBV5-4, with D tentatively TRBD1 (5 bases). Trimming cost V 0 bases and J 3 bases, with 12 bases left between them. The CDR3 is 15 residues long. The germline CDR1 and CDR2 sequences are SGHNT and YYREEE (reference sequence). DNA of the CDR3: TGTGCCAGCAGCTTGGCGAGGGGCCGGGACTATGGCTACACCTTC. This translates into CASSLARGRDYGYTF. Filled out from reference TRBV5-4 and TRBJ1-2, the complete variable domain reads ETGVTQSPTHLIKTRGQQVTLRCSSQSGHNTVSWYQQALGQGPQFIFQYYREEENGRGNFPPRFSGLQFPNYSSELNVNALELDDSALYLCASSLARGRDYGYTFGSGTRLTVV.

The J gene is TRBJ2-2, the V gene TRBV6-5; no clear D gene. The CDR3 has 14 residues. Germline V gene lookup returns CDR1 MNHEY and CDR2 SVGAGI. The germline V and J ends were trimmed by 3 bases and 4 bases, with 9 bases remaining between them. The CDR3 DNA reads TGTGCCAGCAGTTATGGCAGCCTCACCGGGGAGCTGTTTTTT. Its protein is CASSYGSLTGELFF.

The V and J genes are TRBV16 and TRBJ2-1; D is possibly TRBD1 (5 bases). The CDR3 consists of 15 residues. CDR1 and CDR2 from the germline V gene are KGHSY and FQNENV. Deletions cut 5 bases from V and 7 bases from J, with 18 bases between. The CDR3, as DNA: TGTGCCAGCAGCAAGGACACAGTTGGGGATAATGAGCAGTTCTTC. It specifies CASSKDTVGDNEQFF.

The chain joins TRBV12-3 or TRBV12-4 to TRBJ2-3; D uncertain. This CDR3 has 12 residues. V was shortened by 6 bases and J by 7 bases, with 11 bases between the two germline ends. CDR3 nucleotides: TGTGCCAGCAGCCCGACATCACATACGCAGTATTTT. Translation gives CASSPTSHTQYF.

This chain uses TRBV27 with TRBJ1-4; D remains unclear. V was cut by 0 bases and J by 0 bases, with 8 bases left in between. The length of the CDR3 is 16 residues. CDR1 and CDR2 (germline): MNHEY, SMNVEV (reference sequence). The CDR3 DNA reads TGTGCCAGCAGTTTATCGACGGGTCCAACTAATGAAAAACTGTTTTTT. This sequence encodes CASSLSTGPTNEKLFF.

The DNA for the CDR3 is TGTGCCAGCAGCCCCGTCCCCGATTCACCCCTCCACTTT. Amino acids: CASSPVPDSPLHF. This chain joins TRBV7-3 and TRBJ1-6; unclear D gene. V shed 5 bases and J shed 8 bases, with 10 bases lying between them. The germline V gene has CDR1 SGHTA and CDR2 FQGTGA. The CDR3 has 13 amino acids.

The chain links TRBV10-3 to TRBJ1-1, with 8 bases aligning to TRBD1. The CDR3 extends over 13 amino acids. Germline CDR1 is ENHRY and CDR2 is SYGVKD. V was pared by 3 bases and J by 5 bases, with 2 bases of the junction left unmatched. CDR3 sequence: CAISDNRGTEAFF. The CDR3 DNA reads TGTGCCATCAGTGACAACAGGGGGACTGAAGCTTTCTTT.

The V and J genes are TRBV30 and TRBJ2-7, with D possibly matching TRBD1 (6 bases). The CDR3 contains 15 residues. Germline CDR1 reads GTSNPN; CDR2 reads SVGIG (reference sequence). Trimming stripped 4 bases from V and 7 bases from J, with 23 bases between. CDR3 amino acids: CAWISRQDLMGEQYF. Written as DNA, the CDR3 is TGTGCCTGGATTTCTCGACAGGACCTCATGGGGGAGCAGTACTTC.

The chain employs TRBV20-1 and TRBJ2-5; D ambiguous. Trimming removed 3 bases from V and 1 base from J, with 12 bases in between. The CDR3 spans 14 residues. Germline V lookup: CDR1 DFQATT, CDR2 SNEGSKA (reference sequence). The CDR3 sequence: CSASPRVGQETQYF. DNA for the CDR3: TGCAGTGCTAGTCCTCGGGTGGGCCAAGAGACCCAGTACTTC.

This clone has more than one count but fewer than ten. The rearrangement links TRBV13 to TRBJ2-7; 7 nucleotides line up with TRBD2. The length of the CDR3 is 14 residues. V shed 2 bases and J 0 bases; nucleotides not matched to a gene: 1. Germline assignment: CDR1 PRHDT and CDR2 FYEKMQ (reference sequence). CDR3 sequence (DNA): TGTGCCAGCAGCTTACCGGGGGGCTCCTACGAGCAGTACTTC. This translates into CASSLPGGSYEQYF.

J is TRBJ1-1 and V is TRBV7-6; D unresolved. From germline, CDR1 is SGHVS and CDR2 FNYEAQ. The V and J ends lost 4 bases and 2 bases respectively, with 8 bases between them. The CDR3 sequence is 13 residues long. The CDR3 reads CASSYTTNTEAFF. DNA of the CDR3: TGTGCCAGCAGCTATACGACCAACACTGAAGCTTTCTTT.

The chain links TRBV2 to TRBJ2-7, with D perhaps matching TRBD2 (7 bases). CDR3 length: 15 residues. Per germline, CDR1 SNHLY and CDR2 FYNNEI. The V end was cut by 6 bases, the J end by 6 bases, with 21 bases between. The CDR3: CASREQIGGAGEQYF. The CDR3 coding sequence is TGTGCCAGCAGAGAACAAATTGGGGGGGCGGGCGAGCAGTACTTC.

V usage is TRBV7-8 and J usage is TRBJ1-2, with TRBD1 identical over 7 bases. The CDR3 is 16 residues long. The ends lost 5 bases at V and 7 bases at J; junction bases unmatched: 16. Germline CDR1 and CDR2: SGHVS and FQNEAQ. The CDR3 loop reads CASSRTGTAPSGGYTF. Here the CDR3 DNA reads TGTGCCAGCAGCCGAACCGGGACAGCCCCTTCGGGTGGCTACACCTTC.

The rearrangement joins TRBV5-4 to TRBJ2-1; D is perhaps TRBD2 (7 bases). Germline-derived CDR1 and CDR2 are SGHNT and YYREEE (reference sequence). With 1 base removed from V and 4 bases from J, the gap between germline ends came to 9 bases. This CDR3 is 14 amino acids long. CDR3 bases: TGTGCCAGCAGCTTGCGGGGGGCGTACAATGAGCAGTTCTTC. Encoded protein: CASSLRGAYNEQFF.